This T cell receptor beta chain was retrieved from a study of blood T cell repertoires in COVID-19. Looking at the study overall: Sample material is recorded as cDNA or gDNA derived from T cells, B-cell-depleted T cells, or PBMCs.

Sequenced by immunoSEQ multiplex PCR; TCRdb stores in-frame clones only, minus some. The data contain approximately 100,000 clones, roughly 89% of them singletons. Looked up from germline, CDR1 is SGHNT and CDR2 is YYREEE (reference sequence). This CDR3 region has 16 residues. V was shortened by 4 bases and J by 0 bases, with 16 bases between the two germline ends. The chain recombines TRBV5-4 with TRBJ1-2; the D gene is possibly TRBD1 (5 bases). The sequenced sample consisted of peripheral blood. The source is a human donor with acute or convalescent COVID-19. The donor label of this sample is uncertain. The CDR3 loop reads CASSPRGGTTNYGYTF. Here the CDR3 DNA reads TGTGCCAGCAGCCCGAGGGGCGGGACGACTAACTATGGCTACACCTTC.